The source of this T cell receptor beta chain is a study of graft-versus-host responses after intestinal transplantation. Repertoires were generated with immunoSEQ multiplex PCR, while TCRdb's copy carries only in-frame clones and drops some. The table has fewer than 80,000 clones, approximately 91% seen once; the top ten hold roughly 1.5%. A remark on this clone: What it binds is not known.

The CDR3 runs to 13 residues. V lost 4 bases to trimming and J lost 2 bases, with 8 bases between them. Germline CDR1 and CDR2: MGHRA and YSYEKL. This sequence joins TRBV4-1 and TRBJ2-5, with a possible D match to TRBD1 (6 bases). This clonotype was sampled from a human donor who was the organ donor for an intestinal transplant. The input for sequencing was unstimulated CD8+ T cells sorted from spleen or lymph node cells, taken before transplant. The CDR3 DNA is TGCGCCAGCAGCCCTGGACAGCAAGAGACCCAGTACTTC. Its translation is CASSPGQQETQYF.